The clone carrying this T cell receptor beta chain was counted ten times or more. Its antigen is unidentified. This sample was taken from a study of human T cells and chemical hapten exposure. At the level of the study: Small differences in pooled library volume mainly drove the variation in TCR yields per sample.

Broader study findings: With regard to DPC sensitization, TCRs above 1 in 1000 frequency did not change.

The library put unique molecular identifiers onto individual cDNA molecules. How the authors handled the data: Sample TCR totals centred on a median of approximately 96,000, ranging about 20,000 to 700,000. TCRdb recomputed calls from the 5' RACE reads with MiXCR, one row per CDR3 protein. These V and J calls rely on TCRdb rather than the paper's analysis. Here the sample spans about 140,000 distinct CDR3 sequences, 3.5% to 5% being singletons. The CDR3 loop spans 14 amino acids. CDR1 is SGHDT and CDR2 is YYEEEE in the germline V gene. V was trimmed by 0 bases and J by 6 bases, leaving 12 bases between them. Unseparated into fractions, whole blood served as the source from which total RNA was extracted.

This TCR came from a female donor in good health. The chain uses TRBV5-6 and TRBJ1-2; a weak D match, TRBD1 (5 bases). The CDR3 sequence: CASSLEGRVDGYTF. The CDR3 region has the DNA TGTGCCAGCAGCTTGGAAGGCAGGGTAGATGGCTACACCTTC.